This TCR beta chain derives from a study of T cells in Graves' hyperthyroidism and ophthalmopathy. TCR beta CDR3 sequences were amplified from RNA transcripts. TCR CDR3 regions were first amplified by RT-PCR with HTBI primers. TCRdb recomputed calls from the multiplex PCR reads with MiXCR, one row per CDR3 protein. This table holds hundreds of thousands of distinct CDR3 sequences, around 15% found once. Subjects aged 18 to 65 presented with newly diagnosed hyperthyroidism of less than 2 months' duration. Per the germline V gene, CDR1 is MNHNS and CDR2 is SASEGT. J was trimmed by 6 bases and V by 6 bases; bases with no gene match: 8. There are 15 residues in the CDR3.

The V and J genes are TRBV6-1 and TRBJ2-2, with 9 nucleotides matching TRBD2. This clonotype was obtained from a woman in her late teens or twenties with Graves' hyperthyroidism. Material for sequencing was blood. The CDR3 DNA reads TGTGCCAGCAGGCCGACTAGCGGAGGGCCCGGGGAGCTGTTTTTT. Its translation is CASRPTSGGPGELFF.